A single sample is the source of the 6 T cell receptor beta chains below, sequenced in a study of OX40 agonist ivuxolimab in advanced cancers. Some clones are missing from TCRdb's copy, which holds only in-frame ones; the method was immunoSEQ multiplex PCR. Of some 23,000 clones in the sample, about 80% were seen once. The sample was CD4+ or CD8+ T cells sorted from blood, taken in a trial of the OX40 agonist ivuxolimab. These receptors all come from an adult with an advanced solid tumor such as melanoma, head and neck, liver or kidney cancer.

The chain uses TRBV4-1 and TRBJ2-7; 12 bases fit TRBD1. V lost 1 base, J lost 7 bases, and 8 bases stayed unmatched. The CDR3 is made up of 16 amino acids. The germline CDR1 and CDR2 sequences are MGHRA and YSYEKL. CDR3: CASSQARGQGAGEQYF. The CDR3 DNA reads as TGCGCCAGCAGCCAAGCCCGGGGACAGGGGGCTGGTGAGCAGTACTTC.

The sample holds a few counts of this clone. This rearrangement joins TRBV6-5 to TRBJ1-5; TRBD1 is a possible D gene (5 bases). The CDR3 spans 14 residues. The germline gives CDR1 MNHEY, CDR2 SVGAGI. The ends were cut back, 2 bases at V and 7 bases at J, with 12 bases in the middle. The CDR3 DNA reads TGTGCCAGCAGTTACGGGGGAGAAGACCAGCCCCAGCATTTT. Protein sequence: CASSYGGEDQPQHF.

V is TRBV11-2 and J is TRBJ2-7; D perhaps matches TRBD2 (6 bases). Germline-derived CDR1 and CDR2 are SGHAT and FQNNGV. CDR3 length: 15 residues. Trimming shortened V by 4 bases and J by 7 bases, and 20 bases separated the two germline ends. In DNA, the CDR3 is TGTGCCAGCAGCTACCAAATCCCAGGAGGGGTAGAGCAGTACTTC. This encodes CASSYQIPGGVEQYF.

The chain links TRBV28 to TRBJ2-1; no reliable D call. This CDR3 comprises 12 residues. Trimming shortened V by 5 bases and J by 10 bases, and 12 bases separated the two germline ends. Germline CDR1 reads MDHEN; CDR2 reads SYDVKM. As DNA, the CDR3 is TGTGCCAGCAGTCTAGACCTCAGGGAGCAGTTCTTC. Translated: CASSLDLREQFF.

For the CDR3, the DNA is TGTGCCAGCAGATCCCTTCGGACCTTAAACCGCTATGGCTACACCTTC. This encodes CASRSLRTLNRYGYTF. This rearrangement joins TRBV27 to TRBJ1-2; D remains unclear. CDR1 and CDR2 from the germline V gene are MNHEY and SMNVEV (reference sequence). V was shortened by 6 bases and J by 4 bases, with 21 bases between the two germline ends. The CDR3 sequence is 16 residues long.

This clone appeared a few times. The rearrangement uses TRBV30 and TRBJ1-1; tentative D call: TRBD1 (5 bases). The V end was cut by 4 bases, the J end by 7 bases, with 10 bases between. Germline lookup yields CDR1 GTSNPN and CDR2 SVGIG (reference sequence). This CDR3 is 11 amino acids long. The CDR3 here is CAWILGGEAFF. The CDR3 DNA follows: TGTGCCTGGATCCTGGGGGGTGAAGCTTTCTTT. The variable domain in full, completed from reference TRBV30 and TRBJ1-1, reads SQTIHQWPATLVQPVGSPLSLECTVEGTSNPNLYWYRQAAGRGLQLLFYSVGIGQISSEVPQNLSASRPQDRQFILSSKKLLLSDSGFYLCAWILGGEAFFGQGTRLTVV.